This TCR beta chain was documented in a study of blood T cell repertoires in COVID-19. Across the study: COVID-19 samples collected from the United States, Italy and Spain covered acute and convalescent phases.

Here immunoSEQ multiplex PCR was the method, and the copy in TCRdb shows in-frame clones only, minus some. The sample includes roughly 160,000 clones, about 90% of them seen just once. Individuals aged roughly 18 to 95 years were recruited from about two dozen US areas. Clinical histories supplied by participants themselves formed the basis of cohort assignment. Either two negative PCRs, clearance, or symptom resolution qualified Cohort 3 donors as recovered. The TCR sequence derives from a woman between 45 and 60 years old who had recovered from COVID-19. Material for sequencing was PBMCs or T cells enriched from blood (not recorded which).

CDR3 DNA sequence: TGTGCCAGCAGCTTAAGGGGAGCGGGAGGGCCAAGGAATGAGCAGTTCTTC. Translation: CASSLRGAGGPRNEQFF. The chain carries TRBV11-2 and TRBJ2-1, with 10 bases aligning to TRBD2. V trimming: 2 bases; J trimming: 7 bases; junction bases outside the gene matches: 11. Germline V gives CDR1 SGHAT, CDR2 FQNNGV. The length of the CDR3 is 17 residues.